This TCR beta chain was captured in a study of T cell repertoires in cytomegalovirus infection. Looking at the study overall: CMV epitopes in the study were HLA-C-restricted (recently identified) and HLA-B-restricted (well studied).

CDR1 SGHRS and CDR2 YFSETQ come from the germline V gene. CDR3 length equals 13 residues. V lost 1 base to trimming and J lost 7 bases, with 12 bases between them. Concerning this clonotype itself: Its antigen is still unknown.

Each CDR3 protein gets one entry after TCRdb re-called the reads with MiXCR. The sample consists of about a million distinct CDR3 sequences, around 31% of them appearing once. The sequencing here drew on cultured CD8+ T cells from PBMCs, taken from culture after CMV antigen stimulation. The chain links TRBV5-1 to TRBJ2-7; D not certain. This TCR was sampled from a human donor in good health (CMV status not recorded). Some clones in this sample may be carry-over from other donors' samples. The CDR3 here is CASSLSAAEEQYF. The CDR3 DNA sequence: TGCGCCAGCAGCTTGTCAGCCGCTGAAGAGCAGTACTTC.